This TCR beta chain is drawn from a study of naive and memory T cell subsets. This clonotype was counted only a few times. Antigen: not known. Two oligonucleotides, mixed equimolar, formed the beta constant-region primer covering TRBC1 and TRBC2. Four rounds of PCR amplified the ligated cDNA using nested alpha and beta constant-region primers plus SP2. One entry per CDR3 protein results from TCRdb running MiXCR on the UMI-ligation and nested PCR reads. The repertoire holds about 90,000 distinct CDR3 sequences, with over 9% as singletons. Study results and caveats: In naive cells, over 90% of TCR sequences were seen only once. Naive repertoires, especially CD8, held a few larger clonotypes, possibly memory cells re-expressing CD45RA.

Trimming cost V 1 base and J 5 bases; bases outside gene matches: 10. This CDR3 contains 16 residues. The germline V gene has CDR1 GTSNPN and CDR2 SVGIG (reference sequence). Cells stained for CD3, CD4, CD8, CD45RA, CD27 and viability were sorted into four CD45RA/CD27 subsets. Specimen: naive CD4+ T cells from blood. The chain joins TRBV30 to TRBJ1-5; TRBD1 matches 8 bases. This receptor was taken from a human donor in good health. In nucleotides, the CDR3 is TGTGCCTGGAGTGCTGACGACAGGGGCTCGTATCAGCCCCAGCATTTT. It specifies CAWSADDRGSYQPQHF.